This is a list of T cell receptor beta chains from one sample in a study of blood T cells in healthy people across ages. Via MiXCR, TCRdb re-called the 5' RACE reads, giving one row per CDR3 protein. The data contain almost 1 million distinct CDR3 sequences, roughly half of them singletons. Material for sequencing was blood. The receptors originated from a woman aged 60-75 years in good health. CDR3s include the opening cysteine and the closing phenylalanine or tryptophan. D genes are given only for firm matches. Expanded clones get a size class; other rows say once, few or many, or leave the size out.

D: TRBD1
V: TRBV20-1
size: NA
J: TRBJ2-1
DNA: TGCAGTGCTAGTCAGGGGGAGAGTGGTGAGCAGTTCTTC
CDR3: CSASQGESGEQFF

D: TRBD2
V: TRBV9
size: NA
J: TRBJ2-3
DNA: TGTGCCAGCAGCGTACCTACTAGCGGGAGTATCGATACGCAGTATTTT
CDR3: CASSVPTSGSIDTQYF

D: NA
V: TRBV10-1
size: NA
J: TRBJ2-7
DNA: TGCGCCAGCAGCAGGGACTCAACTAACTTCTACGAGCAGTACTTC
CDR3: CASSRDSTNFYEQYF

D: TRBD2
V: TRBV2
size: few
J: TRBJ2-7
DNA: TGTGCCAGCGGGGCGGGAGTTTTTCACGAGCAGTACTTC
CDR3: CASGAGVFHEQYF

D: NA
V: TRBV20-1
size: NA
J: TRBJ2-7
DNA: TGCAGTGCTTCCGGACAGAGCTCCTACGAGCAGTACTTC
CDR3: CSASGQSSYEQYF

D: NA
V: TRBV20-1
size: NA
J: TRBJ1-4
DNA: TGCAGTGCTATCTGGCAGGGAAATGAAAAACTGTTTTTT
CDR3: CSAIWQGNEKLFF

D: NA
V: TRBV20-1
size: NA
J: TRBJ2-7
DNA: TGCAGTACCGACAGGCTCAACGAGCTGTACTTC
CDR3: CSTDRLNELYF

D: TRBD2
V: TRBV6-2/TRBV6-3
size: NA
J: TRBJ2-7
DNA: TGTGCCAGCAGCCCACTAGCGGGAGAAATCTACGAGCAGTACTTC
CDR3: CASSPLAGEIYEQYF

D: NA
V: TRBV12-5
size: NA
J: TRBJ2-1
DNA: TGTGCTAGTGCCTCCAACAGAGGGGGTAGGGATGAGCAGTTCTTC
CDR3: CASASNRGGRDEQFF

D: NA
V: TRBV7-2
size: NA
J: TRBJ2-3
DNA: TGTGCCAGCAGCCACCTGAGGGATACGCAGTATTTT
CDR3: CASSHLRDTQYF

D: TRBD2
V: TRBV6-2/TRBV6-3
size: NA
J: TRBJ2-7
DNA: TGTGCCAGCAGTTACCTCGCTAGCGGGAGATCCGACTACGAGCAGTACTTC
CDR3: CASSYLASGRSDYEQYF

D: TRBD2
V: TRBV28
size: NA
J: TRBJ2-7
DNA: TGTGCCAGCAAGACGGGAGGTTACGAGCAGTACTTC
CDR3: CASKTGGYEQYF

D: TRBD1
V: TRBV28
size: NA
J: TRBJ2-5
DNA: TGTGCCAGCAGTTCCCATCGCGCGGACAGGGTACATCAGACCCAGTACTTC
CDR3: CASSSHRADRVHQTQYF

D: NA
V: TRBV13
size: NA
J: TRBJ2-6
DNA: TGTGCCAGCAGCTTAGGACAGGGACTAGGGGCCAACGTCCTGACTTTC
CDR3: CASSLGQGLGANVLTF

D: TRBD1
V: TRBV20-1
size: few
J: TRBJ1-4
DNA: TGCAGTGCTTACGGACAGGGACAGGATGAAAAACTGTTTTTT
CDR3: CSAYGQGQDEKLFF

D: NA
V: TRBV5-1
size: few
J: TRBJ1-4
DNA: TGCGCCAGCAGCTTTTACGGAACTAATGAAAAACTGTTTTTT
CDR3: CASSFYGTNEKLFF

D: NA
V: TRBV4-3
size: NA
J: TRBJ2-3
DNA: TGCGCCAGCAGCCAAGATTGGCCAGCTAGTACGCAGTATTTT
CDR3: CASSQDWPASTQYF

D: TRBD2
V: TRBV7-2
size: NA
J: TRBJ2-5
DNA: TGTGCCAGCAGCCCCCGGAGCGGGAGTGAGACCCAGTACTTC
CDR3: CASSPRSGSETQYF

D: NA
V: TRBV5-1
size: NA
J: TRBJ2-1
DNA: TGCGCCAGCAGCTTGGAGCTAATTGTCTACAATGAGCAGTTCTTC
CDR3: CASSLELIVYNEQFF

D: NA
V: TRBV3-1
size: NA
J: TRBJ1-4
DNA: TGTGCCAGCAGCCGAGGATACGTGGAAAAACTGTTTTTT
CDR3: CASSRGYVEKLFF

D: NA
V: TRBV27
size: NA
J: TRBJ2-5
DNA: TGTGTCAGCAGTTTAATTGGGGATGGGGAGACCCAGTACTTC
CDR3: CVSSLIGDGETQYF

D: NA
V: TRBV4-1
size: once
J: TRBJ1-6
DNA: TGCGCCAGCAGCCAAGGGTCGCAGTCTGGTCGTTCACCCCTCCACTTT
CDR3: CASSQGSQSGRSPLHF

D: TRBD2
V: TRBV7-3
size: NA
J: TRBJ2-7
DNA: TGTGCCAGCAGCTTAATTGGGCTAGCGGACGAGCAGTACTTC
CDR3: CASSLIGLADEQYF

D: NA
V: TRBV28
size: NA
J: TRBJ2-6
DNA: TGTGCCAGCAACCGTTTAGGGGCCAACGTCCTGACTTTC
CDR3: CASNRLGANVLTF

D: TRBD2
V: TRBV5-1
size: NA
J: TRBJ2-1
DNA: TGCGCCAGCAGCTTGACTAGCGGGATCTACAATGAGCAGTTCTTC
CDR3: CASSLTSGIYNEQFF

D: TRBD1
V: TRBV27
size: few
J: TRBJ2-6
DNA: TGTGCCAGCAGGACAGAGGGGGCGGGCTCTGGGGCCAACGTCCTGACTTTC
CDR3: CASRTEGAGSGANVLTF

D: NA
V: TRBV15
size: NA
J: TRBJ2-3
DNA: TGTGCCACCAGCAGCCTGGGTAGAGATACGCAGTATTTT
CDR3: CATSSLGRDTQYF

D: NA
V: TRBV5-6
size: NA
J: TRBJ1-2
DNA: TGTGCCAGCAGTTCCATCCCTCAGAGGATTAACTATGGCTACACCTTC
CDR3: CASSSIPQRINYGYTF

D: TRBD2
V: TRBV4-1
size: NA
J: TRBJ2-1
DNA: TGCGCCAGCAGCCAAGATCTCGGGGCTAGCGGGAGGGCCTACAATGAGCAGTTCTTC
CDR3: CASSQDLGASGRAYNEQFF

D: TRBD1
V: TRBV15
size: NA
J: TRBJ1-1
DNA: TGTGCCACCAGCAGAACTCGACAGGGGAGGTGGGCTGAAGCTTTCTTT
CDR3: CATSRTRQGRWAEAFF

D: TRBD1
V: TRBV15
size: NA
J: TRBJ1-2
DNA: TGTGCCACCAGCAACCGACAGGGGGCTGCCCAGGGCTATGGCTACACCTTC
CDR3: CATSNRQGAAQGYGYTF

D: TRBD1
V: TRBV27
size: NA
J: TRBJ2-5
DNA: TGTGCCAGCAGTTTATCGGGACAGGTAGAGACCCAGTACTTC
CDR3: CASSLSGQVETQYF

D: NA
V: TRBV4-3
size: once
J: TRBJ2-1
DNA: TGCGCCAGCAGCCATGCGGGACAGCCCTACAATGAGCAGTTCTTC
CDR3: CASSHAGQPYNEQFF

D: TRBD2
V: TRBV5-1
size: few
J: TRBJ2-5
DNA: TGCGCCAGCACCAGCGGGAGTGGGGTCCAAGAGACCCAGTACTTC
CDR3: CASTSGSGVQETQYF

D: NA
V: TRBV4-1
size: NA
J: TRBJ2-3
DNA: TGCGCCAGCAGCCAAGTTTCCAGGGAACCCACAGATACGCAGTATTTT
CDR3: CASSQVSREPTDTQYF

D: NA
V: TRBV9
size: NA
J: TRBJ2-3
DNA: TGTGCCAGCAGCGTAGTCAAGGGGGAAGCAGATACGCAGTATTTT
CDR3: CASSVVKGEADTQYF

D: NA
V: TRBV6-5
size: NA
J: TRBJ2-5
DNA: TGTGCCAGCAGTTATCGCGGGCCGTACAATGAGCAGTACTTC
CDR3: CASSYRGPYNEQYF

D: NA
V: TRBV6-6
size: few
J: TRBJ2-5
DNA: TGTGCCAGCAGTTACGGGGCGGGGGAGACCCAGTACTTC
CDR3: CASSYGAGETQYF

D: NA
V: TRBV18
size: NA
J: TRBJ1-1
DNA: TGTGCCAGCTCACCACCGAACAGGAGGAACACTGAAGCTTTCTTT
CDR3: CASSPPNRRNTEAFF

D: NA
V: TRBV2
size: NA
J: TRBJ2-5
DNA: TGTGCCAGCACTGGGGGACCCATACAAGAGACCCAGTACTTC
CDR3: CASTGGPIQETQYF

D: TRBD1
V: TRBV20-1
size: NA
J: TRBJ1-1
DNA: TGCAGTGCTAGAGATCGGAGGACAGGGGTCATTGGTGAAGCTTTCTTT
CDR3: CSARDRRTGVIGEAFF

D: NA
V: TRBV10-1
size: NA
J: TRBJ2-7
DNA: TGCGCCAGCAGTGACCCTCAGCGGAGCCTCTACGAGCAGTACTTC
CDR3: CASSDPQRSLYEQYF

D: TRBD1
V: TRBV27
size: NA
J: TRBJ2-1
DNA: TGTGCCAGCAGTTCAGACAGGGGGACGAACAATGAGCAGTTCTTC
CDR3: CASSSDRGTNNEQFF

D: NA
V: TRBV12-3/TRBV12-4
size: few
J: TRBJ2-3
DNA: TGTGCCAGCAGTTTAGGAAGGGGCGGGCCACGGGCAGATACGCAGTATTTT
CDR3: CASSLGRGGPRADTQYF

D: TRBD2
V: TRBV5-6
size: NA
J: TRBJ2-3
DNA: TGTGCCAGTGAAGCGGGAGGGTCGGCAGATACGCAGTATTTT
CDR3: CASEAGGSADTQYF